Sequencing of this T cell receptor (beta chain) was carried out in a study of regulatory T cells in long-lasting Graves disease. Trimming removed 4 bases at V and 5 bases at J, with 14 bases between. The CDR3 spans 14 residues. Germline V gene sequence: CDR1 SNHLY, CDR2 FYNNEI. Combining iRepertoire HTBI primers with Arm-PCR of CDR3 regions, the authors built TCR beta libraries. TCRdb processed the multiplex PCR reads anew with MiXCR; each CDR3 protein has one entry. The sample includes 400,000 to 450,000 distinct CDR3 sequences, about 20% of them seen just once. Time point reported: persistent/refractory GD, antithyroid drugs over 5 years with positive TRAb. The TCR library used RNA extracted from PBMCs. This clonotype was counted ten times or more.

The TCR sequence derives from a female donor with Graves disease. V and J are TRBV2 and TRBJ2-5; D remains unclear. Sequenced material: peripheral blood mononuclear cells (PBMCs), taken when the disease was refractory, from a patient treated with antithyroid drugs. CDR3 in amino acids: CASSGLRLRETQYF. The CDR3 region has the DNA TGTGCCAGCAGTGGATTACGATTGCGGGAGACCCAGTACTTC. Together with reference TRBV2 and TRBJ2-5, the CDR3 gives the full variable domain: EPEVTQTPSHQVTQMGQEVILRCVPISNHLYFYWYRQILGQKVEFLVSFYNNEISEKSEIFDDQFSVERPDGSNFTLKIRSTKLEDSAMYFCASSGLRLRETQYFGPGTRLLVL.